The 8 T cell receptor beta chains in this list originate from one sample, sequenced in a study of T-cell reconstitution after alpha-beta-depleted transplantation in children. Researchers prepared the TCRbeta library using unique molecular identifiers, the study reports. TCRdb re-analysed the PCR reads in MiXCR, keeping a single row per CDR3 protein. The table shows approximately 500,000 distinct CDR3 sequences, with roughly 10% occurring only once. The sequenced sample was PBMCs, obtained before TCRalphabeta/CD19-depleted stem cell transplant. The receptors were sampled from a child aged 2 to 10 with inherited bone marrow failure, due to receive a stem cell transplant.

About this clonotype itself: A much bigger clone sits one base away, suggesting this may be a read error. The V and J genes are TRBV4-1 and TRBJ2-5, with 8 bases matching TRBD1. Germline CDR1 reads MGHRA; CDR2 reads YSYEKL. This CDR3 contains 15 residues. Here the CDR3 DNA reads TGCCCCAGCAGCCAAGGACAGGGTTGGGAAGAGACCCAGTACTTC. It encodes CPSSQGQGWEETQYF.

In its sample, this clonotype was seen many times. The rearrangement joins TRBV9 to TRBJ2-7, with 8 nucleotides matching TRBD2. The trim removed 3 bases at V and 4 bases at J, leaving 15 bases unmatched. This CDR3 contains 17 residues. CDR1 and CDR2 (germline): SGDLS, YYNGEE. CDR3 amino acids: CASSAPGGSGAAYEQYF. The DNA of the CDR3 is TGTGCCAGCAGCGCCCCCGGAGGTAGCGGGGCGGCTTACGAGCAGTACTTC.

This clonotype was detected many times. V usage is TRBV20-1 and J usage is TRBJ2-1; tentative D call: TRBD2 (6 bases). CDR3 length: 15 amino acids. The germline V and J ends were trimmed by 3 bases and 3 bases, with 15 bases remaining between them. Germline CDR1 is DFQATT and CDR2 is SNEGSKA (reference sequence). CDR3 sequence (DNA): TGCAGTGCTAGGGGCCGGGGACTCCACTACAATGAGCAGTTCTTC. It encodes CSARGRGLHYNEQFF.

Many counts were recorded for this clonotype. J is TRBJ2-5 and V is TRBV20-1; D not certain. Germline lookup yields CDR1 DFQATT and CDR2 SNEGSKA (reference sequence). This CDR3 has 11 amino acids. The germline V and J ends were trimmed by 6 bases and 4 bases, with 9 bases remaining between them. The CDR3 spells CSAPSGETQYF. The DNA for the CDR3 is TGCAGTGCCCCCTCCGGAGAGACCCAGTACTTC.

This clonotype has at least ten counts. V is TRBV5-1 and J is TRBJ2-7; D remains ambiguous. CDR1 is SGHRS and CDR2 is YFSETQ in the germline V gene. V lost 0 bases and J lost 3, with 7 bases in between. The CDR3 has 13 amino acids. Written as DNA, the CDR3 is TGCGCCAGCAGCTTGGCCCCTGTCTACGAGCAGTACTTC. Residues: CASSLAPVYEQYF.

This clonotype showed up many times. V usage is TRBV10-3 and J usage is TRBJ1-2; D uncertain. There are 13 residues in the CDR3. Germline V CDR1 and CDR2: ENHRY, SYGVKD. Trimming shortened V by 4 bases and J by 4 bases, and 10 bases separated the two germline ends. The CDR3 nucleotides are TGTGCCATCAGTGGTCCCAGGATCTATGGCTACACCTTC. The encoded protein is CAISGPRIYGYTF.

The CDR3 loop reads CASSQEQGGLYQFF. Here the CDR3 DNA reads TGCGCCAGCAGCCAAGAGCAGGGGGGACTTTATCAGTTCTTC. The rearrangement uses TRBV4-3 and TRBJ2-1, with D possibly being TRBD1 (7 bases). In germline, CDR1 is LGHNA, CDR2 YSLEER. The germline V and J ends were trimmed by 0 bases and 13 bases, with 16 bases remaining between them. The CDR3 sequence is 14 residues long.

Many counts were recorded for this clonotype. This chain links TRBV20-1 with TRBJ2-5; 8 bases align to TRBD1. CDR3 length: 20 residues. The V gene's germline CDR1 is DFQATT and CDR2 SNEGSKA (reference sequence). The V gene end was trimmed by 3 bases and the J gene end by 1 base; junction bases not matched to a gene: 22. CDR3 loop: CSARRPRGRGQTHPQETQYF. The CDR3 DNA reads TGCAGTGCTAGGCGCCCCCGCGGCAGGGGGCAAACCCACCCCCAAGAGACCCAGTACTTC.